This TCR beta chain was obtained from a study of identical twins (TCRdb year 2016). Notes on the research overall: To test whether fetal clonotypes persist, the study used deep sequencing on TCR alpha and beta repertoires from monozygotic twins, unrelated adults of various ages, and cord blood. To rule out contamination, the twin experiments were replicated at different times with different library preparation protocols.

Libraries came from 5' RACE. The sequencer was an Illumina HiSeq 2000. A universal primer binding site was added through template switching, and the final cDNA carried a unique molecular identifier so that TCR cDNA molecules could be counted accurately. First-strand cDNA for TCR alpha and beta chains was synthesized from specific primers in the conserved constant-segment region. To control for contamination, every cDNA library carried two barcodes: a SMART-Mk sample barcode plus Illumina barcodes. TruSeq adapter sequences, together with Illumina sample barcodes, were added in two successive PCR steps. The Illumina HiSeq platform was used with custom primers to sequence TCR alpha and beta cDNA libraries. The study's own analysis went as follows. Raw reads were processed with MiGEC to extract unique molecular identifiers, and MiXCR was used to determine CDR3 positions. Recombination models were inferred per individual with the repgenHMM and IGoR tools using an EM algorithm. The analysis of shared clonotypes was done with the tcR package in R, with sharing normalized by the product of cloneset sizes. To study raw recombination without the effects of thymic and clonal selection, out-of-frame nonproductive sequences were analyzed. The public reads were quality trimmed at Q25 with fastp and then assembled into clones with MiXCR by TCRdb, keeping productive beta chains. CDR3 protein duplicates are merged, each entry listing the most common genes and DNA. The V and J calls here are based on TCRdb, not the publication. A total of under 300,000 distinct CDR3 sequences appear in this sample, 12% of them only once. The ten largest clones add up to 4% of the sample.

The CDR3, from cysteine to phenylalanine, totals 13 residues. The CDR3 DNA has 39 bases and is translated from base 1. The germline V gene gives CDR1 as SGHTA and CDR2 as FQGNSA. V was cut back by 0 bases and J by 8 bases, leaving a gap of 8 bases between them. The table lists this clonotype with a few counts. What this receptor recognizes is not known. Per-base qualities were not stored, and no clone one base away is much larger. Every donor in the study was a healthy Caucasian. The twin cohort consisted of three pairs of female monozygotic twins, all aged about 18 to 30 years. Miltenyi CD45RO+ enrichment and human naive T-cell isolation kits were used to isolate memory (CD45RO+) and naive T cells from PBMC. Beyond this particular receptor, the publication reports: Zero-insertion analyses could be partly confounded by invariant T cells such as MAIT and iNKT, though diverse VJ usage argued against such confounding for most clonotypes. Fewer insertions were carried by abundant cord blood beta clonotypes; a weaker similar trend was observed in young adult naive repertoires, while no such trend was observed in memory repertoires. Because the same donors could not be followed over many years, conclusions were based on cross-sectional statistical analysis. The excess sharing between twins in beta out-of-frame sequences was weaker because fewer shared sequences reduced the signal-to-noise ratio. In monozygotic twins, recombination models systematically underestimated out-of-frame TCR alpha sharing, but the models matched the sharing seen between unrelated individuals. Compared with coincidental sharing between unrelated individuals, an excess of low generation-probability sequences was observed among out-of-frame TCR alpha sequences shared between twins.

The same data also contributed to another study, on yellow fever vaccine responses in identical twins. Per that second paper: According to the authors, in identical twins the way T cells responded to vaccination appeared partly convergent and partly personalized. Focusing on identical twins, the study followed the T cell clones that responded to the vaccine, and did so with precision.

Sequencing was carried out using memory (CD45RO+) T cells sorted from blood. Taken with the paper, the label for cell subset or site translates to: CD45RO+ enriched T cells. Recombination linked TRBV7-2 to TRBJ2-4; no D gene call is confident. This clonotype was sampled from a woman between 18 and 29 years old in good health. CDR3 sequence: CASSLASYDIQYF. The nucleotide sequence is TGTGCCAGCAGCTTAGCGTCGTACGACATTCAGTACTTC.